Listed below are T cell receptor beta chains from one sample, sequenced in a study of CD8+CD57+ T cells in acquired aplastic anemia. TCRdb ran MiXCR on the reads and lists one entry per CDR3 protein. This sample has some 410,000 distinct CDR3 sequences, with roughly 64% found just once. Sequenced sample: sorted CD4+, CD8+, or CD8+CD57+ T cells (not recorded which) from PBMCs. The receptors here all came from a human donor in good health, serving as a control. Both conserved end residues are part of each CDR3. The order of the fields is clone size, V gene, J gene, D gene, CDR3 protein, CDR3 DNA. The D gene is left open where the match is weak. The size field is filled for only some rows; it gives once, few, many or a size class.

-	TRBV2	TRBJ2-2	-	CASTDLQNTEELFF	TGTGCCAGCACTGATTTGCAAAACACTGAAGAGCTGTTTTTT
-	TRBV7-2	TRBJ1-5	TRBD1	CASSSEGGQGIYHQHF	TGTGCCAGCAGTTCAGAGGGGGGACAGGGAATCTATCACCAGCATTTT
-	TRBV20-1	TRBJ1-5	TRBD1	CSATHSTGTGSNQPQHF	TGCAGTGCTACTCATTCTACCGGGACAGGGAGCAATCAGCCCCAGCATTTT
-	TRBV7-2	TRBJ1-6	-	CASSHWTGANSTLHF	TGTGCCAGCAGCCACTGGACCGGGGCAAACTCAACCCTCCACTTT
-	TRBV25-1	TRBJ2-7	TRBD1	CASIVAGGYEQYF	TGTGCCAGCATCGTGGCAGGGGGCTACGAGCAGTACTTC
-	TRBV9	TRBJ2-5	TRBD2	CASSATSGGGETQYF	TGTGCCAGCAGCGCGACTAGCGGGGGCGGGGAGACCCAGTACTTC
-	TRBV29-1	TRBJ2-7	TRBD1	CSVGDWDSSYEQYF	TGCAGCGTTGGAGACTGGGACAGCTCCTACGAGCAGTACTTC
-	TRBV6-2/TRBV6-3	TRBJ1-2	-	CASSVPGSGYTF	TGTGCCAGCAGTGTCCCAGGGTCGGGCTACACCTTC
many	TRBV7-9	TRBJ1-2	TRBD1	CASSPGRTGVRYDYGYTF	TGTGCCAGCAGCCCAGGCAGGACAGGGGTGAGGTATGACTATGGCTACACCTTC
-	TRBV20-1	TRBJ2-1	-	CSVQYRCNEQFF	-
-	TRBV7-2	TRBJ1-3	-	CASSFESEAFIRQF	TGTGCCAGCAGCTTCGAGTCTGAAGCTTTCATCAGACAATTT
-	TRBV7-2	TRBJ1-4	-	CASSSITWGTYEQFF	TGTGCCAGCAGCTCTATCACCTGGGGCACGTACGAGCAGTTTTTT
many	TRBV29-1	TRBJ2-1	-	CSWAMGDEQFF	TGCAGCTGGGCGATGGGTGATGAGCAGTTCTTC
many	TRBV5-1	TRBJ2-6	-	CASSPGTAGANVLTF	TGCGCCAGCAGCCCAGGGACGGCTGGGGCCAACGTCCTGACTTTC
-	TRBV7-2	TRBJ1-5	-	CASSVVPQAPTSNQPQHF	TGTGCCAGCAGCGTAGTGCCGCAGGCTCCGACCAGCAATCAGCCCCAGCATTTT
-	TRBV29-1	TRBJ2-3	-	CSVIEGLSTDTQYF	TGCAGCGTGATAGAGGGCTTATCCACAGATACGCAGTATTTT
once	TRBV9	TRBJ1-2	-	CASSLDRGYTF	TGCGCCAGCAGCTTGGACCGGGGCTACACCTTC
many	TRBV18	TRBJ2-7	-	CASSPGLNSYEQYF	TGTGCCAGCTCACCAGGACTAAACTCCTACGAGCAGTACTTC
-	TRBV9	TRBJ1-2	-	CASSVRSSGATYGYTF	TGTGCCAGCAGCGTAAGGAGCAGCGGCGCCACGTATGGCTACACCTTC
-	TRBV15	TRBJ2-5	-	CATSRGSPGLQETQYF	TGTGCCACCAGCAGAGGATCCCCGGGACTTCAAGAGACCCAGTACTTC
-	TRBV6-4	TRBJ2-7	TRBD1	CATSDAGAGTEGMAYEQYF	TGTGCCACCAGTGACGCAGGGGCCGGGACAGAGGGAATGGCCTACGAGCAGTACTTC
-	TRBV10-3	TRBJ2-3	TRBD2	CAINSGGAKNAQFF	TGTGCCATCAATAGCGGGGGGGCCAAAAATGCGCAGTTCTTT
-	TRBV11-2	TRBJ1-5	-	CASSSTGTPSNQPQHF	TGTGCCAGCAGCTCAACCGGGACCCCTAGCAATCAGCCCCAGCATTTT
few	TRBV7-8	TRBJ2-5	TRBD2	CASSYRTSGGHQETQYF	TGTGCCAGCAGCTATCGGACTAGCGGGGGTCACCAAGAGACCCAGTACTTC
few	TRBV12-3/TRBV12-4	TRBJ1-1	TRBD1	CASSLDRAGTEAFF	TGTGCCAGCAGTTTGGACAGGGCGGGGACTGAAGCTTTCTTT
-	TRBV20-1	TRBJ1-5	-	CSASNTGNTEQNQAQHF	TGCAGTGCTAGCAATACCGGGAACACTGAGCAGAATCAGGCCCAGCATTTT
-	TRBV10-3	TRBJ2-5	-	CAISEAKGIAQYF	TGTGCCATCAGTGAAGCCAAGGGGATAGCCCAGTACTTC
many	TRBV20-1	TRBJ1-5	-	CSARVGGGNQPQHF	TGCAGTGCTAGAGTAGGGGGAGGCAATCAGCCCCAGCATTTT
-	TRBV7-6	TRBJ1-3	TRBD1	CASSFTPDRGDTPIYF	TGTGCCAGCAGCTTTACCCCGGACAGGGGAGATACACCCATATATTTT
many	TRBV6-5	TRBJ1-1	-	CASRRDTEAFF	TGTGCCAGCAGAAGGGACACTGAAGCTTTCTTT
-	TRBV5-4	TRBJ2-7	-	CASSSPGAEQYF	TGTGCCAGCAGCTCCCCAGGGGCCGAGCAGTACTTC
once	TRBV12-3/TRBV12-4	TRBJ1-6	-	CASSPPVGLLGESPLHF	TGTGCCAGCAGCCCCCCGGTTGGGCTCCTGGGGGAATCACCCCTCCACTTT
-	TRBV20-1	TRBJ2-5	-	CSARERLGDAQYF	TGCAGTGCTAGAGAGCGATTGGGGGATGCCCAGTACTTC
-	TRBV9	TRBJ2-5	TRBD2	CASSVESNSGGQETQYF	TGTGCCAGCAGCGTAGAATCGAATAGCGGGGGGCAAGAGACCCAGTACTTC
-	TRBV12-3/TRBV12-4	TRBJ1-2	-	CASTQQERHYGYTF	TGTGCCAGCACCCAACAGGAGCGTCACTATGGCTACACCTTC
many	TRBV12-3/TRBV12-4	TRBJ2-5	-	CASSSGDLQETQYF	TGTGCCAGCAGTTCAGGGGACCTTCAAGAGACCCAGTACTTC
-	TRBV15	TRBJ2-5	TRBD1	CATSREGRGQETQYF	TGTGCCACCAGCAGAGAAGGCAGGGGGCAAGAGACCCAGTACTTC